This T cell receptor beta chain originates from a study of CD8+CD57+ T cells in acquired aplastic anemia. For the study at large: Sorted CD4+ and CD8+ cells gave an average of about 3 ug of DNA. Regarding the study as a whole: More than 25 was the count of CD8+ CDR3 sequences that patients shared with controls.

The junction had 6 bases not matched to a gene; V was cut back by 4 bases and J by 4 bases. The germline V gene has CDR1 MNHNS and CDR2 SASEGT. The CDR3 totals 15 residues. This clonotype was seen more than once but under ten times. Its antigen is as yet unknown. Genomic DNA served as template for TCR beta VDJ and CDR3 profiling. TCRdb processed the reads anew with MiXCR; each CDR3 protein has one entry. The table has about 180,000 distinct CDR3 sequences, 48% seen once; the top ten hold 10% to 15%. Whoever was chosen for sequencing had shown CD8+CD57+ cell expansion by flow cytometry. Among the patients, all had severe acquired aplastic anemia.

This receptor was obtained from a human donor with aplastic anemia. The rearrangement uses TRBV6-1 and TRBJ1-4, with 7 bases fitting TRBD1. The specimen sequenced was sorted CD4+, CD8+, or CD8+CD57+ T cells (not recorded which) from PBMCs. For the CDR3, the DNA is TGTGCCAGCAGTGTGATGGACAGGCTTAATGAAAAACTGTTTTTT. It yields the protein CASSVMDRLNEKLFF.